This T cell receptor (beta chain) was captured in a study of blood T cell repertoires in COVID-19. The wider study: Sites in the United States, Italy and Spain provided acute and convalescent COVID-19 samples. T cells, B-cell-depleted T cells, or PBMCs provided the cDNA or gDNA that served as material.

The CDR3 has 14 residues. With 6 bases removed from V and 10 bases from J, the gap between germline ends came to 18 bases. The germline V gene has CDR1 MDHEN and CDR2 SYDVKM. Per the authors' pipeline: By means of reference gene primer amplification, nucleated cell counts were estimated. Libraries were prepared by immunoSEQ multiplex PCR; TCRdb keeps only in-frame clonotypes and omits some of them. The V and J calls and the clone size are those of that table, but D and trimming were determined from the DNA. The data contain some 190,000 clones, 88% of them singletons. The TCR sequence derives from a man in his thirties or forties with acute or convalescent COVID-19. This chain uses TRBV28 with TRBJ1-4, with D possibly TRBD1 on 6 matching bases. The sample consisted of peripheral blood. The CDR3 here is CASRPRGGIGKLFF. The CDR3 DNA reads TGTGCCAGCAGGCCGAGGGGGGGCATAGGAAAACTGTTTTTT.